Listed below are T cell receptor beta chains from one sample, sequenced in a study of response to subunit inactivated influenza vaccine. TCRdb itself ran the RT-PCR reads through MiXCR, one entry per CDR3 protein. The profile shows roughly 150,000 distinct CDR3 sequences, approximately 10% of them singletons. The specimen comprised non-naive T cells sorted from PBMCs, sampled roughly 47 days after vaccination. The source is a man aged 45-65 years who received an inactivated influenza vaccine. CDR3s include the opening cysteine and the closing phenylalanine or tryptophan. Fields, in order: V gene, J gene, D gene, clone size, CDR3 protein, CDR3 DNA. D genes are given only for firm matches. The size entry is marked missing in some rows and otherwise reads once, few, many or a size class.

V gene: TRBV5-6; J gene: TRBJ2-6; D gene: TRBD1; clone size: few; CDR3 protein: CASSLTLDRVTGANVLTF; CDR3 DNA: TGTGCCAGCAGCCTTACACTTGACAGGGTAACCGGGGCCAACGTCCTGACTTTC
V gene: TRBV27; J gene: TRBJ2-5; D gene: .; clone size: few; CDR3 protein: CASSLVVETQYF; CDR3 DNA: TGTGCCAGCAGTTTAGTGGTGGAGACCCAGTACTTC
V gene: TRBV28; J gene: TRBJ2-7; D gene: .; clone size: medium-sized; CDR3 protein: CASTHPASYEQYF; CDR3 DNA: TGTGCCAGCACCCACCCAGCCTCCTACGAGCAGTACTTC
V gene: TRBV5-6; J gene: TRBJ2-5; D gene: TRBD2; clone size: many; CDR3 protein: CASSLPPAGGRETQYF; CDR3 DNA: TGTGCCAGCAGCTTGCCCCCAGCGGGGGGGCGTGAGACCCAGTACTTC
V gene: TRBV7-8; J gene: TRBJ1-4; D gene: TRBD1; clone size: many; CDR3 protein: CASSPNRGWTGPRTNEKLFF; CDR3 DNA: TGTGCCAGCAGCCCGAACAGGGGATGGACAGGGCCGAGGACTAATGAAAAACTGTTTTTT
V gene: TRBV6-2/TRBV6-3; J gene: TRBJ2-5; D gene: TRBD2; clone size: many; CDR3 protein: CASSLTGGRVWQETQYF; CDR3 DNA: TGTGCCAGCAGTTTGACGGGGGGGCGAGTATGGCAAGAGACCCAGTACTTC
V gene: TRBV12-3/TRBV12-4; J gene: TRBJ2-7; D gene: .; clone size: .; CDR3 protein: CASSSQGTVVREYEQYF; CDR3 DNA: TGTGCCAGCAGTTCGCAAGGGACTGTGGTCAGGGAATACGAGCAGTACTTC
V gene: TRBV15; J gene: TRBJ2-1; D gene: TRBD2; clone size: many; CDR3 protein: CATSRDFWTSSSEQFF; CDR3 DNA: TGTGCCACCAGCAGAGATTTCTGGACTAGCTCGTCTGAGCAGTTCTTC
V gene: TRBV7-2; J gene: TRBJ2-3; D gene: .; clone size: many; CDR3 protein: CASSWRSGTTDTQYF; CDR3 DNA: TGTGCCAGCAGCTGGCGGTCGGGGACAACAGATACGCAGTATTTT
V gene: TRBV28; J gene: TRBJ2-5; D gene: .; clone size: .; CDR3 protein: CASSLFKRGAGKTQYF; CDR3 DNA: TGTGCCAGCAGTTTATTCAAACGTGGGGCAGGGAAGACCCAGTACTTC
V gene: TRBV9; J gene: TRBJ2-7; D gene: TRBD1; clone size: .; CDR3 protein: CASSRGTANPYEQYF; CDR3 DNA: TGTGCCAGCAGCAGGGGGACAGCCAATCCCTACGAGCAGTACTTC